The clone carrying this T cell receptor beta chain was counted ten times or more. This CDR3 comprises 15 residues. Germline V gene sequence: CDR1 LNHDA, CDR2 SQIVND (reference sequence). V shed 10 bases and J 2 bases; nucleotides not matched to a gene: 5. Researchers used genomic DNA as the template to profile TCR beta VDJ and CDR3. TCRdb independently ran MiXCR on the reads; one entry per CDR3 protein. Here the sample spans about 58,000 distinct CDR3 sequences, approximately 50% being singletons. This record comes from a study of CD8+CD57+ T cells in acquired aplastic anemia. The patients chosen for sequencing had shown expansion of CD8+CD57+ cells (detected by flow cytometry).

The rearrangement links TRBV19 to TRBJ2-1; 13 nucleotides match TRBD2. The origin of this receptor is a human donor with aplastic anemia. The specimen was sorted CD4+, CD8+, or CD8+CD57+ T cells (not recorded which) from PBMCs. CDR3 DNA sequence: TGTGCCATCGGACTAGCGGGGGTTCCCTACAATGAGCAGTTCTTC. Protein: CAIGLAGVPYNEQFF.